The following is a TCR beta chain sequence with its context. This clonotype showed up just a few times. There is no known antigen for this receptor. Base qualities are not recorded, but no much larger clone differs from it by a single base. cDNA was synthesized by template-switch 5'RACE using a primer with a 10-nucleotide random unique molecular identifier that tagged each TCR transcript. Every sequencing run covered 15-18 subjects and yielded more than 160 million TCR-beta sequences. The RNeasy kit was used to extract total RNA. Using the KAPA Real-time Library Amplification kit, TCR-beta VDJ regions were amplified with primers for the TCR constant region and the 5'RACE anchor. A first PCR added sample indexes and Illumina adaptors, after which a second PCR increased the library yield. After purification with Ampure beads, the TCR product of roughly 650 bp was size-selected on a 2% E-gel SizeSelection system. Library quality was checked on a Bioanalyzer, concentration was measured with Qubit, and libraries were quantified with the Kapa Library Quantification kit before pooling. An Illumina HiSeq 2500 was used to sequence the libraries paired-end at 2 x 150 bp. To increase sequence diversity, about 25-31% phiX was spiked into each library pool. For the original study's pipeline: Quality-filtered reads were processed with the UMI-based MiGEC pipeline, and over 85% of raw TCR sequences were removed by the MiGEC pipeline during error correction. IMGT germline references were used for alignment of VDJ genes, and clonotypes were defined by a unique CDR3 amino acid sequence together with V-J genes. Clonal expansion, Shannon diversity, and CDR3 relatedness (CalcPairwiseDistances, ClusterSamples) were evaluated with VDJtools, and phylogenetic trees were built with CLCbio workbench. A clone was classed as expanded if it had 8 or more unique UMIs, a cutoff based on coefficient-of-variation modelling across technical triplicates. The raw public reads went through TCRdb reprocessing: fastp at Q25, MiXCR clone calling, in-frame beta chains kept. Duplicate CDR3 protein sequences are folded into a single record with the most common DNA and genes. These V and J calls originate from TCRdb's pipeline instead of the authors' own analysis. The sample records tens of thousands of distinct CDR3 sequences, 9.4% of which are singletons. The ten biggest clones cover less than 2% of the sample.

The healthy controls were volunteers from blood banks in Maryland, USA. For unsorted PBMC libraries, 2 million PBMCs were used after storage in RNAlater at -80 degrees C until RNA extraction. Peripheral blood was subjected to Ficoll-Hypaque density gradient centrifugation to isolate PBMCs, which were then cryopreserved in liquid nitrogen. Inclusive of the bounding cysteine and phenylalanine, the CDR3 is 14 residues long. The sequence is cut down to CDR3 DNA, 42 bases in frame from base 1. In the germline V gene, CDR1 corresponds to SQVTM and CDR2 to ANQGSEA. V and J are truncated by 6 bases and 5 bases respectively, leaving an intervening sequence of 16 bases. The source of the sample is a study of neurological immune-mediated disorders (dated by TCRdb to the late 2010s). At the level of the whole study: Peripheral blood TCR-beta repertoires from patients with HTLV-I-associated myelopathy (HAM/TSP), patients with multiple sclerosis, and healthy controls were compared in the study using UMI-based sequencing. Longitudinal samples, technical triplicates and paired sorted CD4+ and CD8+ T-cell subsets, alongside PBMC samples, were included among the 106 TCR-beta libraries. The cohort included roughly 71 subjects: around 15 with HAM/TSP, about 34 with multiple sclerosis, and about 20 healthy controls.

On the study overall, not on this receptor specifically: TCR clonal expansion was greatest in HAM/TSP patients and smallest in MS patients, who ranked below even healthy controls. Expanded clones from different subjects shared no identical CDR3 amino acid sequences, which suggests that TCR-beta repertoires were private in all groups.

This sequence uses TRBV29-1 and TRBJ1-4; a confident D gene designation cannot be given. Sample: PBMCs. This TCR derives from a man aged 50-60 years in good health. The CDR3 is CSVMRTGGNEKLFF. The nucleotides read TGCAGCGTGATGAGAACTGGAGGCAATGAAAAACTGTTTTTT.